This TCR beta chain was profiled in a study of T cell responses to AZD1222 COVID-19 vaccine (TCRdb year 2021). For the study in its entirety: AZD1222 recipients with second doses at about 4 weeks or about 12 weeks were pooled, because spike-specific TCR depth and breadth did not differ between schedules. A total of under 250 trial participants underwent TCR sequencing, of whom around 210 had received two doses of AZD1222 and approximately 25 had received two doses of the MenACWY control vaccine. Trial participants were enrolled into age subgroups of 18-55, 56-69 and 70-plus years, which contained 148, 28 and 57 TCR-sequenced participants, respectively. Study-wide conclusions, independent of this receptor: Epitopes outside the regions mutated in the B.1.351 and B.1.1.7 variants were reportedly recognized by nearly half of the unique spike-specific TCRs. Conclusions about previously exposed vaccinees are limited, since just five or six AZD1222 recipients were seropositive for SARS-CoV-2 at baseline. The vaccine-associated CD4 TCRs covered the entire spike protein, and the dominant responses fell in regions 160-218 and 743-854. No day 14 peak-response samples were available, so repertoires were characterized only after the peak T cell response. Most participants were white British and females outnumbered males, and the authors suggested that clonal diversity may have been underestimated. The 56-69-year group was small, and its depth increase did not reach significance, likely because of low power. After two AZD1222 doses, both the breadth and the depth of spike-specific TCRs were significantly higher than at day 0 and than in MenACWY recipients.

The CDR3 regions of human TCRbeta chains were analyzed by immunosequencing. Processing in the source paper ran as follows. Repertoire TCRs were checked for matches against a reference library of SARS-CoV-2-specific TCRs that had been generated using the MIRA antigen-specificity platform. Breadth was defined as the fraction of unique TCRs that were SARS-CoV-2-associated. Depth was defined as the fraction of total T cells that were SARS-CoV-2-associated. Using the MIRA data, each spike-specific TCR was assigned both to the spike region to which the TCR was reactive and to a CD4 or CD8 class. Log10-transformed breadth and depth values were compared by one-way ANOVA with Sidak's multiple comparisons tests. The table comes from immuneACCESS by way of TCRdb, which keeps in-frame sequences with V and J called. Part of the clones is missing from these tables; in studies checked, under half for an unresolved V gene and the rest for unknown reasons. V and J calls and clone size are as listed in that table; D and trimming were resolved from the DNA. The sample yields 65,000 to 85,000 clones; roughly 84% were counted once. Roughly 11% of the sample is taken by the ten largest.

V loses 0 bases, J loses 5 bases, and the germline ends lie 8 bases apart. The CDR3, cysteine through phenylalanine, is 15 amino acids long. The retained sequence is limited to the CDR3, 45 bases, with the frame set at the first base. Via the germline V gene, CDR1 is SGHVS and CDR2 FQNEAQ. Reading the label with the study, this specimen's time point is: baseline before first vaccination. Vaccinee samples came from UK trials COV001 and COV002, including a single-blind randomized controlled phase 2/3 trial of AZD1222 (ChAdOx1 nCoV-19) in healthy adults. For TCRbeta chain sequencing, PBMC samples were collected from trial participants at day 0 and at day 28 after the second dose. As concerns this clone: The antigen this receptor binds is unknown. No base-level quality is on record; no much larger clone is a single base apart.

The clonotype was recovered from an adult in good health. This sample comprised peripheral blood, obtained on day 0 of AZD1222 vaccination. Here the chain combines TRBV7-8 and TRBJ1-6; no D gene can be assigned with confidence. The DNA sequence is given as TGTGCCAGCAGCTTAGCGAGGACGAATAATTCACCCCTCCACTTT. Its protein is CASSLARTNNSPLHF.